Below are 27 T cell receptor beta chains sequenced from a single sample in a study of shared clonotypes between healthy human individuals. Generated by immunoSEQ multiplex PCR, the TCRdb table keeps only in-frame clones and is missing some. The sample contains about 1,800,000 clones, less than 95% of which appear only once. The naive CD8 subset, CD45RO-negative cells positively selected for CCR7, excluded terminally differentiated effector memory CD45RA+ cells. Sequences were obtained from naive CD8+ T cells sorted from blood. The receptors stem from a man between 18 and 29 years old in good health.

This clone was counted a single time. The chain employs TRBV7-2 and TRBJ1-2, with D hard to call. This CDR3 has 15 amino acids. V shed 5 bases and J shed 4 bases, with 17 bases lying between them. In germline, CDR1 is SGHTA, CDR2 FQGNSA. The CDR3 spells CASSQEGFLGYGYTF. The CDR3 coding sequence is TGTGCCAGCAGCCAAGAAGGATTCCTGGGCTATGGCTACACCTTC.

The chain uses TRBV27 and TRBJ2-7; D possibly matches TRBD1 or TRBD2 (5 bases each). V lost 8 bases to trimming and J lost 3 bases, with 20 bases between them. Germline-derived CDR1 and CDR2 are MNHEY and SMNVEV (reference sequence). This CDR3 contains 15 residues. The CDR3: CASSQIRGLNYEQYF. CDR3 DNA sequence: TGTGCCAGCTCACAAATTCGGGGCCTCAACTACGAGCAGTACTTC.

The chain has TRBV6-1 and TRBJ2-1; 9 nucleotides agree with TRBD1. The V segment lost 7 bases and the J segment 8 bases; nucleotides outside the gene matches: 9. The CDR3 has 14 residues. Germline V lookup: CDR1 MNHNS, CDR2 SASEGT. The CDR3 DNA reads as TGTGCCAGCACTCGGCCAGGGACAGGGCATGAGCAGTTCTTC. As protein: CASTRPGTGHEQFF.

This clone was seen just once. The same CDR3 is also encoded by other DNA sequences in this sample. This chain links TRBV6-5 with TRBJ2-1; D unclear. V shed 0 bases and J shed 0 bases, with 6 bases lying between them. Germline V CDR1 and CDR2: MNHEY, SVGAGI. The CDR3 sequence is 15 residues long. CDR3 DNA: TGTGCCAGCAGTTACTCAGAGAGCTCCTACAATGAGCAGTTCTTC. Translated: CASSYSESSYNEQFF.

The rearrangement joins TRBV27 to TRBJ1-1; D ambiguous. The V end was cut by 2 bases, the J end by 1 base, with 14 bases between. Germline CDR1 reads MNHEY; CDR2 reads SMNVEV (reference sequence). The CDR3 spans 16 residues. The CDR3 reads CASSLGPPQWNTEAFF. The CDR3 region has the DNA TGTGCCAGCAGTTTAGGACCCCCGCAGTGGAACACTGAAGCTTTCTTT.

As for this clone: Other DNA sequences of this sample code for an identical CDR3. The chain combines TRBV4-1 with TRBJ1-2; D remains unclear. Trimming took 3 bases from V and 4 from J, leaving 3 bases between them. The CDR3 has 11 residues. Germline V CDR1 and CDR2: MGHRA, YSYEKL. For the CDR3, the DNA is TGCGCCAGCAGCCAGGGCTATGGCTACACCTTC. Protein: CASSQGYGYTF.

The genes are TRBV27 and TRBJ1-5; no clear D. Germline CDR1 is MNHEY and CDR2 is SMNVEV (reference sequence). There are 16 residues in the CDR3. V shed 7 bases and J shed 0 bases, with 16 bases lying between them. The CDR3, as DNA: TGTGCCAGCAAACTTTTTTCGGGCCTTAGCAATCAGCCCCAGCATTTT. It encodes CASKLFSGLSNQPQHF.

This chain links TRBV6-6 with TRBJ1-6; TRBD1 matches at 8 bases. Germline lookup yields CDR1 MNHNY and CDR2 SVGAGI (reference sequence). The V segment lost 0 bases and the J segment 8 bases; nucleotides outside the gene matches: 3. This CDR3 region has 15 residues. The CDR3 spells CASSYSAGGDSPLHF. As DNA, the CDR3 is TGTGCCAGCAGTTACTCTGCAGGGGGCGATTCACCCCTCCACTTT.

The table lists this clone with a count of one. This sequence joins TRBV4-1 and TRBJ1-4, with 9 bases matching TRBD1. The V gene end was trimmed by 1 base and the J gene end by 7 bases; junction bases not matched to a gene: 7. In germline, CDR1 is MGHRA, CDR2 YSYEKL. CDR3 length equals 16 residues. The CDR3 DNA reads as TGCGCCAGCAGCCAAGTAGGAACAGGGGGCTTTGAAAAACTGTTTTTT. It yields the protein CASSQVGTGGFEKLFF.

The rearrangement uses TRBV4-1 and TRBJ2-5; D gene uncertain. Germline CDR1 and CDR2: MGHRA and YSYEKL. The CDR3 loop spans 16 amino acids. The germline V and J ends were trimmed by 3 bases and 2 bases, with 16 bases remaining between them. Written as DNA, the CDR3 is TGCGCCAGCAGCCATCGATATGTTGGGCAGCAAGAGACCCAGTACTTC. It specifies CASSHRYVGQQETQYF.

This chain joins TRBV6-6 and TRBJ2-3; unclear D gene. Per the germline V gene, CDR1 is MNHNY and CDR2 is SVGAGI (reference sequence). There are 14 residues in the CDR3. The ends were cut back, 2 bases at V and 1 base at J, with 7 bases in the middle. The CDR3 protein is CASSYPRGTDTQYF. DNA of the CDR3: TGTGCCAGCAGTTACCCTAGGGGCACAGATACGCAGTATTTT.

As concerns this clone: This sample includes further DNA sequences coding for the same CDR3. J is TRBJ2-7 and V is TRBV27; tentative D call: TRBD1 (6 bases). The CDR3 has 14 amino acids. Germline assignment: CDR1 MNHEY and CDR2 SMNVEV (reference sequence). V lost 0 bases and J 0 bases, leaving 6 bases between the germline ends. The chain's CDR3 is CASSLSGHSYEQYF. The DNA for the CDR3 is TGTGCCAGCAGTTTATCGGGACACTCCTACGAGCAGTACTTC.

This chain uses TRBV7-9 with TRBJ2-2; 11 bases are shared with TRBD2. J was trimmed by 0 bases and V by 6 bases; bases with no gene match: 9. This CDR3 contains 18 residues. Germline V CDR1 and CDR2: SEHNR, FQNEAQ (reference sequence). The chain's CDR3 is CASSHGTSGLSNTGELFF. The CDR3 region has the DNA TGTGCCAGCAGTCATGGGACTAGCGGTCTCTCGAACACCGGGGAGCTGTTTTTT.

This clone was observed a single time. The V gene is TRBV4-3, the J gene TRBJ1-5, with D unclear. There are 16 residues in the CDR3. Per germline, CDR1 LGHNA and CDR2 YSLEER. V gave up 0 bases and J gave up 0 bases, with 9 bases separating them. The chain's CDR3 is CASSQDTGSSNQPQHF. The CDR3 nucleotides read TGCGCCAGCAGCCAAGATACGGGGTCTAGCAATCAGCCCCAGCATTTT.

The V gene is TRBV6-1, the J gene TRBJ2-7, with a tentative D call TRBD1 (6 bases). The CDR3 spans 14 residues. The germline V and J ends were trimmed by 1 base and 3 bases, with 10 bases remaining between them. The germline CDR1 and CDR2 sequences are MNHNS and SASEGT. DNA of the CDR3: TGTGCCAGCAGTGAAGACAGGGATGACTACGAGCAGTACTTC. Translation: CASSEDRDDYEQYF.

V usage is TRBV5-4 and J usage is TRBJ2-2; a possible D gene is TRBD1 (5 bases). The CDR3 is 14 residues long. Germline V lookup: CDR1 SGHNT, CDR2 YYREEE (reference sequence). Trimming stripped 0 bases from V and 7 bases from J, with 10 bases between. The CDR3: CASSLAGADGELFF. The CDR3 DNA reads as TGTGCCAGCAGCTTGGCTGGGGCGGACGGGGAGCTGTTTTTT.

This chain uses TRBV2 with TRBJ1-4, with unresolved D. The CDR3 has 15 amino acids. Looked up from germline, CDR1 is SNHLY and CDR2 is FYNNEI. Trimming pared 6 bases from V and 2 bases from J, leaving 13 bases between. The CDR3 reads CASSPRSGTNEKLFF. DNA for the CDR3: TGTGCCAGCAGCCCTAGGTCGGGCACTAATGAAAAACTGTTTTTT.

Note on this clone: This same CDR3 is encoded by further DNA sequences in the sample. CDR3 coding DNA: TGCGCCAGCAGCCAAGTAGAAACCGCTTACGAGCAGTACTTC. Protein: CASSQVETAYEQYF. The chain combines TRBV4-1 with TRBJ2-7; no clear D gene. Germline assignment: CDR1 MGHRA and CDR2 YSYEKL. V was clipped by 1 base and J by 4 bases, with 11 bases between them. This CDR3 has 14 residues.

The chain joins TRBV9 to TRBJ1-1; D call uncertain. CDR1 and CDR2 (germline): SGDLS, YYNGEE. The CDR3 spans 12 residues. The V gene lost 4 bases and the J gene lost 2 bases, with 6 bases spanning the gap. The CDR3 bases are TGTGCCAGCAGCCCCCGTAACACTGAAGCTTTCTTT. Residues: CASSPRNTEAFF. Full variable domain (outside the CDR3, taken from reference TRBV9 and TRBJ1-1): DSGVTQTPKHLITATGQRVTLRCSPRSGDLSVYWYQQSLDQGLQFLIQYYNGEERAKGNILERFSAQQFPDLHSELNLSSLELGDSALYFCASSPRNTEAFFGQGTRLTVV.

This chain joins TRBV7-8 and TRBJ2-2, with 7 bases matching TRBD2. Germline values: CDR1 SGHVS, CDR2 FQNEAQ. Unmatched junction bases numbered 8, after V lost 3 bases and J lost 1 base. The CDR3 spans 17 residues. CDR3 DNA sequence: TGTGCCAGCAGCTTCGGTGGGAGGGTAGGGAACACCGGGGAGCTGTTTTTT. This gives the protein CASSFGGRVGNTGELFF.

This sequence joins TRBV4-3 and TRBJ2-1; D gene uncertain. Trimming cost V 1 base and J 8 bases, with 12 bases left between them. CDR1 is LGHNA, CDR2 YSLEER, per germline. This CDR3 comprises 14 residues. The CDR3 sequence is CASSQGNPWDEQFF. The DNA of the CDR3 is TGCGCCAGCAGCCAAGGAAACCCTTGGGATGAGCAGTTCTTC.

The CDR3 sequence: CASSLGQGAFTEAFF. The DNA for the CDR3 is TGTGCCAGCAGTTTGGGACAGGGGGCGTTCACTGAAGCTTTCTTT. The chain employs TRBV27 and TRBJ1-1; 12 positions agree with TRBD1. V dropped 3 bases and J dropped 4; count of bases not matched to a gene: 3. CDR3 length equals 15 residues. Germline V gene data show CDR1 as MNHEY and CDR2 as SMNVEV (reference sequence).

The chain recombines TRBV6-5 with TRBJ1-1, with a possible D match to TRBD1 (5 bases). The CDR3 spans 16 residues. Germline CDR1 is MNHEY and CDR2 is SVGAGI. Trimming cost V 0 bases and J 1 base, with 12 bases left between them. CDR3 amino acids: CASSYSRVYGNTEAFF. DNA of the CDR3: TGTGCCAGCAGTTACTCCAGGGTCTACGGGAACACTGAAGCTTTCTTT.

The CDR3 DNA reads TGTGCCAGTAGTCCTTGGACAGGGGAGGATAATCTAGGAGCTTTCTTT. It encodes CASSPWTGEDNLGAFF. V is TRBV19 and J is TRBJ1-1, with TRBD1 identical over 9 bases. This CDR3 spans 16 amino acids. Germline V gene data show CDR1 as LNHDA and CDR2 as SQIVND (reference sequence). V shed 5 bases and J 10 bases; nucleotides not matched to a gene: 17.

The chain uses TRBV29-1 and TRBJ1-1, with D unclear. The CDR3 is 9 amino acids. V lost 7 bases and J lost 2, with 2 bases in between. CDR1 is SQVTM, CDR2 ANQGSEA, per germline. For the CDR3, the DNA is TGCAGCGCAAACACTGAAGCTTTCTTT. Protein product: CSANTEAFF.

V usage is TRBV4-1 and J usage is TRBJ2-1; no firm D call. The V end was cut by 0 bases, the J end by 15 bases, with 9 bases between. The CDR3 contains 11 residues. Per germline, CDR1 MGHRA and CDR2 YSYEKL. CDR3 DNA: TGCGCCAGCAGCCAAGATTCGATTCCGTTCTTC. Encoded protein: CASSQDSIPFF.

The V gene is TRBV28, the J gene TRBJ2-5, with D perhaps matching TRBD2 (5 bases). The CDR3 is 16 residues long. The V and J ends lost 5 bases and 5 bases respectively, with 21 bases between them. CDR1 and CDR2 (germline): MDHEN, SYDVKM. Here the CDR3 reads CASSLLTKGWEETQYF. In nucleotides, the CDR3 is TGTGCCAGCAGTCTCCTCACAAAGGGATGGGAGGAGACCCAGTACTTC.